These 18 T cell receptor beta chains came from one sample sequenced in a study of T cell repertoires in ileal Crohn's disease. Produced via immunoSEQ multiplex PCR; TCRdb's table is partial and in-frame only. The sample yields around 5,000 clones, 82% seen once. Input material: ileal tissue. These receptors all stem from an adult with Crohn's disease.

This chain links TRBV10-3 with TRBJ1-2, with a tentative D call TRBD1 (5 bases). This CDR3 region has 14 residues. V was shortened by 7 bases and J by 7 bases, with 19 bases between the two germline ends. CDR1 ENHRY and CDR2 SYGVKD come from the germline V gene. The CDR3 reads CAITPDSLYVGYTF. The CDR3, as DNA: TGTGCCATCACCCCCGACAGTCTCTATGTTGGCTACACCTTC.

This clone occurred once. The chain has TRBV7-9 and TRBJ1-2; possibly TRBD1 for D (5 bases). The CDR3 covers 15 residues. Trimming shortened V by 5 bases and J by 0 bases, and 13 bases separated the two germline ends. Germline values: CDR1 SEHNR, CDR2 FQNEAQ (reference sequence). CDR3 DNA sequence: TGTGCCAGCAGCCCCGGTACAGGAACTAACTATGGCTACACCTTC. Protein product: CASSPGTGTNYGYTF. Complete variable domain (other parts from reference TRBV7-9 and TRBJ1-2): DTGVSQNPRHKITKRGQNVTFRCDPISEHNRLYWYRQTLGQGPEFLTYFQNEAQLEKSRLLSDRFSAERPKGSFSTLEIQRTEQGDSAMYLCASSPGTGTNYGYTFGSGTRLTVV.

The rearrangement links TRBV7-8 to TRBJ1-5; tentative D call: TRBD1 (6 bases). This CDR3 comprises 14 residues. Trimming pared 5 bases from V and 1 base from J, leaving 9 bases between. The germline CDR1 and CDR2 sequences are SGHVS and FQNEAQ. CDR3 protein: CASSDRFSNQPQHF. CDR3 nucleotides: TGTGCCAGCAGCGACAGGTTCAGCAATCAGCCCCAGCATTTT.

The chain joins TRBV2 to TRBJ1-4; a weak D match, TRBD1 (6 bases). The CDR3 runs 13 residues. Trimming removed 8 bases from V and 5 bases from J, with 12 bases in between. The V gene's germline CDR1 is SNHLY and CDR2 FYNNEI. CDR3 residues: CASERTENEKLFF. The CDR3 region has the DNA TGTGCCAGCGAAAGGACAGAGAATGAAAAACTGTTTTTT. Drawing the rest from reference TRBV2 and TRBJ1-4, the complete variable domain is EPEVTQTPSHQVTQMGQEVILRCVPISNHLYFYWYRQILGQKVEFLVSFYNNEISEKSEIFDDQFSVERPDGSNFTLKIRSTKLEDSAMYFCASERTENEKLFFGSGTQLSVL.

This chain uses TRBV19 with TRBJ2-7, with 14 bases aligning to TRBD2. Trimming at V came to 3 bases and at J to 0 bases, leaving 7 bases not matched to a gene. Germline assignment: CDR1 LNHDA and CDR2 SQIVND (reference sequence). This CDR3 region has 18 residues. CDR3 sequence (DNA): TGTGCCAGTAGTATGCCCGGACTAGCGGGGGGACCCTCCTACGAGCAGTACTTC. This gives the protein CASSMPGLAGGPSYEQYF.

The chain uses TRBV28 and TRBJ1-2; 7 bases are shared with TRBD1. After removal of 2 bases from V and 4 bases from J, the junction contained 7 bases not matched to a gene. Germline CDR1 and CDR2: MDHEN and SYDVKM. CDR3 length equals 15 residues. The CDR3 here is CASSLGDSGPYGYTF. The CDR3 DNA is TGTGCCAGCAGTTTAGGGGACAGCGGGCCCTATGGCTACACCTTC.

CDR3 protein: CASSPGHSYEQYF. The CDR3 nucleotides are TGCGCCAGCAGCCCGGGACACTCCTACGAGCAGTACTTC. V and J are TRBV5-1 and TRBJ2-7; the D gene is possibly TRBD1 (6 bases). Germline V gene lookup returns CDR1 SGHRS and CDR2 YFSETQ. The CDR3 spans 13 residues. The germline V and J ends were trimmed by 4 bases and 0 bases, with 8 bases remaining between them.

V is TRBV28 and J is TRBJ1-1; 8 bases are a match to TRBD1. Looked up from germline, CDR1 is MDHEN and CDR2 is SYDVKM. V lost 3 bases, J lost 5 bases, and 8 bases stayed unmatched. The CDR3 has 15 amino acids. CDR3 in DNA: TGTGCCAGCAGTTTTTCCGGACAGGGCGGAACTGAAGCTTTCTTT. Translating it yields CASSFSGQGGTEAFF.

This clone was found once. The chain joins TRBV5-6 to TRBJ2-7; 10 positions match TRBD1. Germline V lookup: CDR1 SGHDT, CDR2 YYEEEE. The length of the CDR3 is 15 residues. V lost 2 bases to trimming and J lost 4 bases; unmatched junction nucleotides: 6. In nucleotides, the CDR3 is TGTGCCAGCAGCTTTCGCGGGACAGGGGCTTACGAGCAGTACTTC. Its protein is CASSFRGTGAYEQYF.

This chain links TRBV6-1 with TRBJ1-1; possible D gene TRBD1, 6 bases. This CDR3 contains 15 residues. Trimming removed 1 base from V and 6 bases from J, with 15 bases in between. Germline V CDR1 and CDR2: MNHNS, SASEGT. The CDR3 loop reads CASSEVEGEGAEAFF. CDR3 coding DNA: TGTGCCAGCAGTGAAGTGGAAGGGGAGGGGGCTGAAGCTTTCTTT.

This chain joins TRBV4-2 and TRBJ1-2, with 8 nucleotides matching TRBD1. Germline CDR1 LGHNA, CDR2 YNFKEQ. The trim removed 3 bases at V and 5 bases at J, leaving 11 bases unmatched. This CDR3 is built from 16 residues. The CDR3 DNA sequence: TGTGCCAGCAGCCAGGTACAGGGGGATGGTGGGTATGGCTACACCTTC. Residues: CASSQVQGDGGYGYTF.

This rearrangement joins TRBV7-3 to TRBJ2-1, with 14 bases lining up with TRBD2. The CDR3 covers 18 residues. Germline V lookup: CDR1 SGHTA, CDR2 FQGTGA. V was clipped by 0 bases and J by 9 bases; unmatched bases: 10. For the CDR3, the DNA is TGTGCCAGCAGCTTAACCCCGGGACTAGCGGGGGCCGGGGGTGAGCAGTTCTTC. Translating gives CASSLTPGLAGAGGEQFF.

DNA of the CDR3: TGTGCCAGCAGTTCCGGATTGGACAGGGTAAACGGCTACACCTTC. It yields the protein CASSSGLDRVNGYTF. V usage is TRBV2 and J usage is TRBJ1-2; TRBD1 matches 8 bases. Germline CDR1 reads SNHLY; CDR2 reads FYNNEI. The length of the CDR3 is 15 residues. Losses at the gene ends were 5 bases for V and 8 bases for J; bases not matched to a gene: 13.

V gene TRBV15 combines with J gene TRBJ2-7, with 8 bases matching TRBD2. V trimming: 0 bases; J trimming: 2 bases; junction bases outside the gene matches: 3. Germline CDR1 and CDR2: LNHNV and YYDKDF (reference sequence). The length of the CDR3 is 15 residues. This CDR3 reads CATSRDAGGAYEQYF. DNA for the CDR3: TGTGCCACCAGCAGAGATGCCGGGGGGGCCTACGAGCAGTACTTC. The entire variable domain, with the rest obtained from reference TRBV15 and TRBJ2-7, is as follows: DAMVIQNPRYQVTQFGKPVTLSCSQTLNHNVMYWYQQKSSQAPKLLFHYYDKDFNNEADTPDNFQSRRPNTSFCFLDIRSPGLGDTAMYLCATSRDAGGAYEQYFGPGTRLTVT.

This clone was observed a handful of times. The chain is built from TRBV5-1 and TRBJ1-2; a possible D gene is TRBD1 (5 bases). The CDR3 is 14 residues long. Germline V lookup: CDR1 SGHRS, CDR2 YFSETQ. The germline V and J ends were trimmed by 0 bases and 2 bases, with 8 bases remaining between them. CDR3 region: CASSLGGENYGYTF. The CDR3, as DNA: TGCGCCAGCAGCTTGGGGGGGGAGAACTATGGCTACACCTTC.

The CDR3 is CASSQEAAGALFYGYTF. CDR3 coding DNA: TGCGCCAGCAGCCAAGAGGCGGCAGGGGCCCTTTTTTATGGCTACACCTTC. This chain uses TRBV4-1 with TRBJ1-2; a weak D match, TRBD1 (6 bases). Trimming took 0 bases from V and 5 from J, leaving 19 bases between them. CDR3 length equals 17 residues. CDR1 is MGHRA, CDR2 YSYEKL, per germline.

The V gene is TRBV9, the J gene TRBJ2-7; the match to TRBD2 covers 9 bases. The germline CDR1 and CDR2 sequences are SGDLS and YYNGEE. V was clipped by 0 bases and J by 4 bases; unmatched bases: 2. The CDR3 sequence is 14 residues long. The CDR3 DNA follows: TGTGCCAGCAGCGTAGGTAGCGGGGGTTACGAGCAGTACTTC. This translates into CASSVGSGGYEQYF.

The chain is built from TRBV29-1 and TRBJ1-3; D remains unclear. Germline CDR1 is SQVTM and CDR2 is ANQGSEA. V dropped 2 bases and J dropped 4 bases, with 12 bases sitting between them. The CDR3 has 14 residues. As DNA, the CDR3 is TGCAGCGTTGAACCGGTGGGCGCCGGAAACACCATATATTTT. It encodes CSVEPVGAGNTIYF.